One sample yielded the 21 T cell receptor beta chains listed below, sequenced in a study of cytomegalovirus exposure and HLA in healthy donors. Primers: 60 Vbeta forward and 13 Jbeta reverse. Only in-frame clones appear in the TCRdb table, and some are missing; sequencing was by immunoSEQ multiplex PCR. The profile shows 73,000 or so clones, roughly four fifths of them singletons. The specimen was PBMCs. The receptor source for this set is a man over 45 in good health and CMV-seronegative.

For this clone: A read error may account for a junction end that differs from germline. The chain carries TRBV7-7 and TRBJ2-5; the D gene is possibly TRBD2 (7 bases). Germline V gene sequence: CDR1 SSHAT, CDR2 FNYEAQ (reference sequence). The CDR3 length is 17 residues. The CDR3 nucleotides read TGTGCTAGCAGCTTAGAGGGGGTCGGGGGGCCGAAAGAGACCCAGTACTTC. It specifies CASSLEGVGGPKETQYF. Supplemented by reference TRBV7-7 and TRBJ2-5, the full variable domain reads GAGVSQSPRYKVTKRGQDVTLRCDPISSHATLYWYQQALGQGPEFLTYFNYEAQPDKSGLPSDRFSAERPEGSISTLTIQRTEQRDSAMYRCASSLEGVGGPKETQYFGPGTRLLVL.

This sequence joins TRBV7-9 and TRBJ2-5; perhaps TRBD2 as D (6 bases). The CDR3 totals 15 residues. CDR1 and CDR2 (germline): SEHNR, FQNEAQ (reference sequence). V was trimmed by 0 bases and J by 1 base, leaving 9 bases between them. CDR3 bases: TGTGCCAGCAGCTTAGCGGGAGGATCCCAAGAGACCCAGTACTTC. Translating it yields CASSLAGGSQETQYF.

The chain uses TRBV18 and TRBJ2-1; 9 bases map to TRBD2. Germline V gene sequence: CDR1 KGHSH, CDR2 LQKENI. This CDR3 is built from 14 residues. The ends lost 3 bases at V and 6 bases at J; junction bases unmatched: 3. The CDR3 region is CASSPKREVNEQFF. DNA of the CDR3: TGTGCCAGCTCACCCAAGCGGGAGGTCAATGAGCAGTTCTTC.

The chain links TRBV5-1 to TRBJ2-5; TRBD1 might be the D (6 bases). In germline, CDR1 is SGHRS, CDR2 YFSETQ. V lost 0 bases and J lost 5, with 14 bases in between. CDR3 length: 15 residues. For the CDR3, the DNA is TGCGCCAGCAGCTTGGGGGATCAGGGGATGGAGACCCAGTACTTC. Translated: CASSLGDQGMETQYF.

J is TRBJ1-2 and V is TRBV9, with D uncertain. Trimming took off 1 base at V and 5 bases at J, with 12 bases between the two ends. CDR1 SGDLS and CDR2 YYNGEE come from the germline V gene. The CDR3 is 14 amino acids. CDR3 sequence (DNA): TGTGCCAGCAGCGTAATGGGATCGGGGTATGGCTACACCTTC. Translated: CASSVMGSGYGYTF.

The chain combines TRBV6-5 with TRBJ1-1, with 7 bases identical to TRBD1. The CDR3 is made up of 15 amino acids. V was pared by 6 bases and J by 0 bases, with 7 bases of the junction left unmatched. Per the germline V gene, CDR1 is MNHEY and CDR2 is SVGAGI. The CDR3 DNA reads as TGTGCCAGCAGGTATCAGGGGGTACTGAACACTGAAGCTTTCTTT. This gives the protein CASRYQGVLNTEAFF.

This chain links TRBV27 with TRBJ1-5; 9 bases align to TRBD1. The CDR3 has 16 amino acids. Germline CDR1 reads MNHEY; CDR2 reads SMNVEV (reference sequence). Trimming at V came to 4 bases and at J to 2 bases, leaving 6 bases not matched to a gene. CDR3 coding DNA: TGTGCCAGCAGTTCGCGGACAGGGGTGGGCAATCAGCCCCAGCATTTT. This encodes CASSSRTGVGNQPQHF.

Only one count was recorded for this clone. The chain is built from TRBV9 and TRBJ1-1, with D unresolved. V lost 0 bases and J lost 0, with 15 bases in between. Looked up from germline, CDR1 is SGDLS and CDR2 is YYNGEE. The CDR3 extends over 17 amino acids. The CDR3 region is CASSVDPLPVLNTEAFF. The CDR3, as DNA: TGTGCCAGCAGCGTAGATCCCCTCCCGGTCCTGAACACTGAAGCTTTCTTT.

The chain is built from TRBV2 and TRBJ2-7, with 8 positions matching TRBD1. Per germline, CDR1 SNHLY and CDR2 FYNNEI. The CDR3 is 15 residues long. Unmatched junction bases numbered 3, after V lost 2 bases and J lost 0 bases. The CDR3 loop reads CASSEQGALSYEQYF. DNA of the CDR3: TGTGCCAGCAGTGAACAGGGGGCACTCTCCTACGAGCAGTACTTC.

The gene calls are TRBV5-6 and TRBJ1-5, with D possibly being TRBD1 (5 bases). CDR3 length equals 12 residues. Trimming pared 2 bases from V and 9 bases from J, leaving 9 bases between. CDR1 and CDR2 from the germline V gene are SGHDT and YYEEEE. The CDR3 here is CASSFVTGPQHF. CDR3 coding DNA: TGTGCCAGCAGCTTTGTTACAGGGCCCCAGCATTTT.

V gene TRBV6-5 combines with J gene TRBJ1-1; D remains unclear. Germline V gives CDR1 MNHEY, CDR2 SVGAGI. V was shortened by 0 bases and J by 0 bases, with 8 bases between the two germline ends. CDR3 size: 15 residues. The DNA for the CDR3 is TGTGCCAGCAGTTACTCTGCGCCGATGAACACTGAAGCTTTCTTT. Amino acids: CASSYSAPMNTEAFF.

In its sample, this clone was seen once. The chain has TRBV10-3 and TRBJ1-1; 8 nucleotides agree with TRBD1. Germline V gene sequence: CDR1 ENHRY, CDR2 SYGVKD. V shed 6 bases, J shed 6 bases, and the junction held 3 bases outside the gene matches. The CDR3 loop spans 12 amino acids. In nucleotides, the CDR3 is TGTGCCATCAGGGGGACAGGCTCTGAAGCTTTCTTT. Its translation is CAIRGTGSEAFF.

The rearrangement joins TRBV15 to TRBJ2-7; 8 bases match TRBD1. CDR1 is LNHNV, CDR2 YYDKDF, per germline (reference sequence). V gave up 5 bases and J gave up 0 bases; unmatched junction bases: 6. The CDR3 runs to 15 residues. In DNA form, the CDR3 reads TGTGCCACCAGCGGTGCTCAGGGGGCCTCCTACGAGCAGTACTTC. It yields the protein CATSGAQGASYEQYF. Full variable domain (outside the CDR3, taken from reference TRBV15 and TRBJ2-7): DAMVIQNPRYQVTQFGKPVTLSCSQTLNHNVMYWYQQKSSQAPKLLFHYYDKDFNNEADTPDNFQSRRPNTSFCFLDIRSPGLGDTAMYLCATSGAQGASYEQYFGPGTRLTVT.

The chain has TRBV20-1 and TRBJ1-2; D remains ambiguous. V lost 3 bases and J lost 8, with 10 bases in between. The CDR3 length is 11 residues. Germline V gene lookup returns CDR1 DFQATT and CDR2 SNEGSKA (reference sequence). The DNA of the CDR3 is TGCAGTGCTAGCACTTCGGTCGGCTACACCTTC. Translated, it gives CSASTSVGYTF.

This sequence joins TRBV18 and TRBJ2-1; D remains unclear. The V gene's germline CDR1 is KGHSH and CDR2 LQKENI. V was clipped by 3 bases and J by 0 bases, with 6 bases between them. The CDR3 contains 14 residues. CDR3 residues: CASSPPSSYNEQFF. CDR3 sequence (DNA): TGTGCCAGCTCACCCCCGAGCTCCTACAATGAGCAGTTCTTC. The whole variable domain, filled in from reference TRBV18 and TRBJ2-1, reads NAGVMQNPRHLVRRRGQEARLRCSPMKGHSHVYWYRQLPEEGLKFMVYLQKENIIDESGMPKERFSAEFPKEGPSILRIQQVVRGDSAAYFCASSPPSSYNEQFFGPGTRLTVL.

Only a few counts were recorded for this clone. The rearrangement links TRBV2 to TRBJ2-7; the D is unclear. This CDR3 spans 11 amino acids. Germline-derived CDR1 and CDR2 are SNHLY and FYNNEI. Deletions cut 7 bases from V and 2 bases from J, with 6 bases between. CDR3 sequence: CASIVTYEQYF. CDR3 sequence (DNA): TGTGCCAGCATAGTCACCTACGAGCAGTACTTC. The complete variable domain, with remaining parts taken from reference TRBV2 and TRBJ2-7, reads EPEVTQTPSHQVTQMGQEVILRCVPISNHLYFYWYRQILGQKVEFLVSFYNNEISEKSEIFDDQFSVERPDGSNFTLKIRSTKLEDSAMYFCASIVTYEQYFGPGTRLTVT.

This clone was observed a handful of times. The CDR3, as DNA: TGTGCCAGCAGTTTCCTCGGGGTAGCGGGGGGGCCATTATACACGCAGTATTTT. Its translation: CASSFLGVAGGPLYTQYF. This chain uses TRBV27 with TRBJ2-3; TRBD2 matches at 11 bases. The CDR3 spans 18 residues. Germline CDR1 and CDR2: MNHEY and SMNVEV (reference sequence). With V trimmed by 3 bases and J by 9 bases, 17 bases remained unmatched.

The V and J genes are TRBV7-2 and TRBJ2-2, with a possible D match to TRBD2 (6 bases). Germline-derived CDR1 and CDR2 are SGHTA and FQGNSA. The length of the CDR3 is 14 residues. V lost 1 base and J 5 bases, leaving 8 bases between the germline ends. CDR3 in DNA: TGTGCCAGCAGCTTAGTAGCGGTGACCGGGGAGCTGTTTTTT. This encodes CASSLVAVTGELFF.

V and J are TRBV7-8 and TRBJ2-1; tentatively, D is TRBD2 (5 bases). The V end lost 2 bases, the J end lost 0 bases, and 11 bases lay between the germline ends. The CDR3 spans 16 residues. CDR1 and CDR2 from the germline V gene are SGHVS and FQNEAQ. In nucleotides, the CDR3 is TGTGCCAGCAGCTTACTAGCCGGTAGCTCCTACAATGAGCAGTTCTTC. This sequence encodes CASSLLAGSSYNEQFF.

This rearrangement joins TRBV11-2 to TRBJ2-5; 8 nucleotides agree with TRBD1. The germline V gene has CDR1 SGHAT and CDR2 FQNNGV. This CDR3 region has 17 residues. V gave up 4 bases and J gave up 5 bases; unmatched junction bases: 15. CDR3 amino acids: CASSSSQQGVWGETQYF. The CDR3 DNA follows: TGTGCCAGCAGCTCAAGCCAACAGGGGGTTTGGGGCGAGACCCAGTACTTC.

Here the CDR3 DNA reads TGCGCCAGCAGCTTAACGGGACAGGGGCGCGATGAGCAGTTCTTC. It translates to CASSLTGQGRDEQFF. The genes are TRBV5-1 and TRBJ2-1; the match to TRBD1 covers 10 bases. CDR3 length equals 15 residues. CDR1 and CDR2 from the germline V gene are SGHRS and YFSETQ. The J segment lost 8 bases and the V segment lost 2 bases, leaving 7 bases of the junction unmatched.